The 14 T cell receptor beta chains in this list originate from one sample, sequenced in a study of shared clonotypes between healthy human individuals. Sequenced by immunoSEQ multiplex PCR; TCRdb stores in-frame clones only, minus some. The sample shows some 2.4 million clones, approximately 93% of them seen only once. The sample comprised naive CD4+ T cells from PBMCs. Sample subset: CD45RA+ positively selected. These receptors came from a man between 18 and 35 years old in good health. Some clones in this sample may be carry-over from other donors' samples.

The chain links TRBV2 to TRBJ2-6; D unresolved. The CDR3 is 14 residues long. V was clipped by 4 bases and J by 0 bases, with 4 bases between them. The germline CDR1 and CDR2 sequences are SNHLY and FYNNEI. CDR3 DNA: TGTGCCAGCAGTGTCCTCTCTGGGGCCAACGTCCTGACTTTC. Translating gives CASSVLSGANVLTF.

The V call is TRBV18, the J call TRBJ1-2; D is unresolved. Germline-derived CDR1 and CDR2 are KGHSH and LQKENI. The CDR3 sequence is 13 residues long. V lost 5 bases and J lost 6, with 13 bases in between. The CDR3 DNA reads TGTGCCAGCTCATCAGGCGTGAATAATGGCTACACCTTC. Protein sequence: CASSSGVNNGYTF. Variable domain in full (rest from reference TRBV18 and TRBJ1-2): NAGVMQNPRHLVRRRGQEARLRCSPMKGHSHVYWYRQLPEEGLKFMVYLQKENIIDESGMPKERFSAEFPKEGPSILRIQQVVRGDSAAYFCASSSGVNNGYTFGSGTRLTVV.

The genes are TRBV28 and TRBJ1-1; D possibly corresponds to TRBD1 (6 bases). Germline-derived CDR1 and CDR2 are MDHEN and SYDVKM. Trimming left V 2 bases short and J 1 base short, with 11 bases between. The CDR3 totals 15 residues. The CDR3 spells CASSLRSGQNTEAFF. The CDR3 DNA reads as TGTGCCAGCAGTTTACGATCGGGACAGAACACTGAAGCTTTCTTT.

The CDR3 nucleotides read TGTGCCAGCAGCTCTTTCGGCTGGGACAAGGTATCCTACGAGCAGTACTTC. This translates into CASSSFGWDKVSYEQYF. The gene calls are TRBV11-2 and TRBJ2-7, with D tentatively TRBD1 (6 bases). The CDR3 runs 17 residues. Germline CDR1 SGHAT, CDR2 FQNNGV. V dropped 4 bases and J dropped 1 base, with 20 bases sitting between them.

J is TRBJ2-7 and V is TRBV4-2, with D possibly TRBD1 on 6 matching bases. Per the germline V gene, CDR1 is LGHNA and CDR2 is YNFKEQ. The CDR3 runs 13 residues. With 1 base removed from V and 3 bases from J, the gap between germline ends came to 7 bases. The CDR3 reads CASSQVQGYEQYF. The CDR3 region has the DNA TGTGCCAGCAGCCAAGTACAGGGCTACGAGCAGTACTTC.

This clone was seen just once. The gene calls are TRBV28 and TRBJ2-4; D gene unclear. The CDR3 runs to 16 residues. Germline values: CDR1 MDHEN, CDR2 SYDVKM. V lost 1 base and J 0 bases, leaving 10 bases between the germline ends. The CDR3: CASSLLVGRAKNIQYF. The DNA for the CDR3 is TGTGCCAGCAGTTTATTAGTGGGCAGAGCCAAAAACATTCAGTACTTC.

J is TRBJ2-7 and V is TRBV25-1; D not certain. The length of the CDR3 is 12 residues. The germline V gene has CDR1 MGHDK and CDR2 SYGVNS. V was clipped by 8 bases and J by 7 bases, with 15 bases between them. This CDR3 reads CASSLTSTEQYF. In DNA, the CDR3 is TGTGCCAGCTCCCTAACTTCAACTGAGCAGTACTTC.

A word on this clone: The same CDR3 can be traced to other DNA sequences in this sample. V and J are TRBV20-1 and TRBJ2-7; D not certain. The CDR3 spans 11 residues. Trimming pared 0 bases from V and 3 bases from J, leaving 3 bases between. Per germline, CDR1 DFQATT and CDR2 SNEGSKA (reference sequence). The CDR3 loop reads CSAREDYEQYF. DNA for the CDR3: TGCAGTGCTAGAGAGGACTACGAGCAGTACTTC.

In DNA, the CDR3 is TGTGCCAGCAGCGTCAGGGTCGACTATGGCTACACCTTC. It is translated as CASSVRVDYGYTF. V and J are TRBV7-8 and TRBJ1-2; the D gene is possibly TRBD1 (5 bases). Looked up from germline, CDR1 is SGHVS and CDR2 is FQNEAQ. V was trimmed by 5 bases and J by 3 bases, leaving 10 bases between them. CDR3 length: 13 amino acids.

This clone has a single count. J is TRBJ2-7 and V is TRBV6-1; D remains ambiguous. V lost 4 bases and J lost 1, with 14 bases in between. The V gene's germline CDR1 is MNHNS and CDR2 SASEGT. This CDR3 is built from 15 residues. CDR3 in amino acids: CASSANPLRSYEQYF. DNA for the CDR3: TGTGCCAGCAGTGCTAATCCCTTACGGTCCTACGAGCAGTACTTC.

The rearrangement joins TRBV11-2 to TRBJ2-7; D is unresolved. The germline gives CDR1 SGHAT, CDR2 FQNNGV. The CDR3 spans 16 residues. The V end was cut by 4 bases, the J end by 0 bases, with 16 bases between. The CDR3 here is CASSSLLKWPSYEQYF. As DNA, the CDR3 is TGTGCCAGCAGCTCACTCTTGAAGTGGCCCTCCTACGAGCAGTACTTC. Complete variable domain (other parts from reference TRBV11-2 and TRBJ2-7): EAGVAQSPRYKIIEKRQSVAFWCNPISGHATLYWYQQILGQGPKLLIQFQNNGVVDDSQLPKDRFSAERLKGVDSTLKIQPAKLEDSAVYLCASSSLLKWPSYEQYFGPGTRLTVT.

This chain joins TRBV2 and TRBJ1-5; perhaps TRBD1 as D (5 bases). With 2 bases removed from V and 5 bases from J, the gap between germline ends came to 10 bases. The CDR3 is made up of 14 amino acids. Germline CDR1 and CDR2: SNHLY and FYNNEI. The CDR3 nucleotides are TGTGCCAGCAGTGAACAGGGCAATTATCAGCCCCAGCATTTT. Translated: CASSEQGNYQPQHF.

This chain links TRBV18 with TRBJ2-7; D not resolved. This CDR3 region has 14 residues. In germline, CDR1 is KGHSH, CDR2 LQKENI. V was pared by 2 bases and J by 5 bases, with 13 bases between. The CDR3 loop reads CASSPTAPSDEQYF. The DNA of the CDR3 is TGTGCCAGCTCACCAACGGCACCCTCGGACGAGCAGTACTTC. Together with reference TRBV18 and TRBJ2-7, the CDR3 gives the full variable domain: NAGVMQNPRHLVRRRGQEARLRCSPMKGHSHVYWYRQLPEEGLKFMVYLQKENIIDESGMPKERFSAEFPKEGPSILRIQQVVRGDSAAYFCASSPTAPSDEQYFGPGTRLTVT.

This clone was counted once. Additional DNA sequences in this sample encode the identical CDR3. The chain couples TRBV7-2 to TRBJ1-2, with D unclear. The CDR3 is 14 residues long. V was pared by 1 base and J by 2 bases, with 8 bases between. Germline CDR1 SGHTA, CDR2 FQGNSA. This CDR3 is CASSLGPLNYGYTF. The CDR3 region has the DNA TGTGCCAGCAGCTTAGGGCCATTAAACTATGGCTACACCTTC.